This TCR beta chain derives from a study of blood T cell repertoires in COVID-19. Looking at the study overall: Specimens from acute and convalescent COVID-19 originated in the United States, Italy and Spain. Sources were T cells, B-cell-depleted T cells, or PBMCs; the material itself was cDNA or gDNA.

Trimming removed 4 bases from V and 2 bases from J; junction bases left unmatched: 7. The CDR3 is made up of 16 amino acids. Germline V gene sequence: CDR1 SGHRS, CDR2 YFSETQ. Original data processing: Estimates of nucleated cell counts were drawn from the amplification of reference gene primers. The method was immunoSEQ multiplex PCR; TCRdb's version includes in-frame clones alone and lacks a portion of them. The DNA was the basis for D and trimming; V, J and clone size are from that table. In the table there are roughly 30,000 clones, about 90% of which are singletons. This TCR was sampled from a human donor in a cohort sampled during active COVID-19. The chain is built from TRBV5-1 and TRBJ2-3; the match to TRBD1 covers 10 bases. Material: peripheral blood. CDR3 sequence (DNA): TGCGCCAGCAGCCGTGGACAGGGGGTAAACACAGATACGCAGTATTTT. This codes for CASSRGQGVNTDTQYF.